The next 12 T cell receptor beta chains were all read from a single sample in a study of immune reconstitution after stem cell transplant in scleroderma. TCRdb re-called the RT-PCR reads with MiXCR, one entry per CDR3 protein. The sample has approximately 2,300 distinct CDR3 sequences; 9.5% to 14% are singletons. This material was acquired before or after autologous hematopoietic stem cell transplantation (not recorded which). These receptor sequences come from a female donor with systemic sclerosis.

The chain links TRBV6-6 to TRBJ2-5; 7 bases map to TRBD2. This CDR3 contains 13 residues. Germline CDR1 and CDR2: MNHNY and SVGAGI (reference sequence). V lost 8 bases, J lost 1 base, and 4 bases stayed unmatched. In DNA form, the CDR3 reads TGTGCCAGCGCCCGCGGGGGCCAAGAGACCCAGTACTTC. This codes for CASARGGQETQYF.

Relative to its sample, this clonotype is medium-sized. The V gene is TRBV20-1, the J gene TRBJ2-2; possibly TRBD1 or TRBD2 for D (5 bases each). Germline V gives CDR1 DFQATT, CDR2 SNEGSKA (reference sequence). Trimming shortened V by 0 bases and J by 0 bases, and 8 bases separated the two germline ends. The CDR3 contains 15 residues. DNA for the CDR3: TGCAGTGCTAGAGACAGGGAGTCGAACACCGGGGAGCTGTTTTTT. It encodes CSARDRESNTGELFF.

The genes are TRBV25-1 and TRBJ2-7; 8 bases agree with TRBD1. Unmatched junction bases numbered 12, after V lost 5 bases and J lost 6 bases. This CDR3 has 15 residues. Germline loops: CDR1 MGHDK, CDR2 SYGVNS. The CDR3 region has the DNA TGTGCCAGCAGTCTACTCAGACAGGGGAGGTGCGAGCAGTACTTC. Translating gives CASSLLRQGRCEQYF.

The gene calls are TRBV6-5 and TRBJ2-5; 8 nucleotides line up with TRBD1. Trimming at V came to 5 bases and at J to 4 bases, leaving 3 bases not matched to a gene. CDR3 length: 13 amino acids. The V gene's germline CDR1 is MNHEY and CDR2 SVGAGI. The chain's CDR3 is CASSLDRAETQYF. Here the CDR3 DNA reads TGTGCCAGCAGTCTGGACAGGGCAGAGACCCAGTACTTC.

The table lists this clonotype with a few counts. Here the CDR3 DNA reads TGCGCCAGCAGCTTAGAGACAGGGGAAGGCGAAAAACTGTTTTTT. This sequence encodes CASSLETGEGEKLFF. The rearrangement uses TRBV5-1 and TRBJ1-4; 8 nucleotides align to TRBD1. The CDR3 extends over 15 amino acids. Germline CDR1 is SGHRS and CDR2 is YFSETQ. With 2 bases clipped from V and 8 bases from J, the junction kept 8 bases outside the gene matches.

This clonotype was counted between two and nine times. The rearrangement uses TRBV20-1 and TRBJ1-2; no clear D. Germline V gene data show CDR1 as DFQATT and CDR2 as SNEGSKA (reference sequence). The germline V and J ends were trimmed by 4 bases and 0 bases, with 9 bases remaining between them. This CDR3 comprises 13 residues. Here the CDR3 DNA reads TGCAGTGCTACGCGAACAGCTAACTATGGCTACACCTTC. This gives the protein CSATRTANYGYTF.

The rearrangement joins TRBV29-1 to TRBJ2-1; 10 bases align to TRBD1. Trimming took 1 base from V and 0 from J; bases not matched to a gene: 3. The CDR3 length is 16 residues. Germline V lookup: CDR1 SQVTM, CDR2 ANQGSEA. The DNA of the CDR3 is TGCAGCGTTGAAGGGCGGACAGGGGGCTCCTACAATGAGCAGTTCTTC. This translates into CSVEGRTGGSYNEQFF.

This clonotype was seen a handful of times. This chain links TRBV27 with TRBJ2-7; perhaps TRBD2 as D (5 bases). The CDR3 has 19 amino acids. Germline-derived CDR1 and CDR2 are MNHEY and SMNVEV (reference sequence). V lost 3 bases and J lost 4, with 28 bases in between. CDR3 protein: CASSLRAGPSLPRRYEQYF. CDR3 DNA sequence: TGTGCCAGCAGTTTGAGGGCAGGTCCTTCCCTCCCCAGAAGGTACGAGCAGTACTTC.

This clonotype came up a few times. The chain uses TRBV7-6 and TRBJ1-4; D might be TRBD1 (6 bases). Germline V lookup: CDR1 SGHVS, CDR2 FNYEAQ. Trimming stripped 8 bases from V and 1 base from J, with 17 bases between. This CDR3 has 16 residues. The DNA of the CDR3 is TGTGCCAGCGGGACCACCGGGACACTAACTAATGAAAAACTGTTTTTT. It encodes CASGTTGTLTNEKLFF.

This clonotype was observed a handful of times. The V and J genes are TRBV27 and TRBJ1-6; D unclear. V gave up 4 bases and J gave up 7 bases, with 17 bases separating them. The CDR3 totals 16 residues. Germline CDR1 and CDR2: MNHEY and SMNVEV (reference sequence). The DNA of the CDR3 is TGTGCCAGCAGTTATACGACCTCCGCGAGGAATTCACCCCTCCACTTT. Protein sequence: CASSYTTSARNSPLHF.

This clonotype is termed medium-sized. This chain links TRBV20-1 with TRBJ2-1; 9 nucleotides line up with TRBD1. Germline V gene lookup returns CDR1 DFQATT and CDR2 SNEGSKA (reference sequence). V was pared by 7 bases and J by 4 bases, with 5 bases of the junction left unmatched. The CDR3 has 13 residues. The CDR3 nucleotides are TGCAGTGAGTCGGGACAGGGTTACAATGAGCAGTTCTTC. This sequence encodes CSESGQGYNEQFF.

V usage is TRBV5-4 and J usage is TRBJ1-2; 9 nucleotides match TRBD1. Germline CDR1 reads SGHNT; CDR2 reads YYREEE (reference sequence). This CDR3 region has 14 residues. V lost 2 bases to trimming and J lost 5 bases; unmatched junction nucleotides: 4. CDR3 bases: TGTGCCAGCAGCTTACAGGGGGCGGTTTATGGCTACACCTTC. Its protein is CASSLQGAVYGYTF.